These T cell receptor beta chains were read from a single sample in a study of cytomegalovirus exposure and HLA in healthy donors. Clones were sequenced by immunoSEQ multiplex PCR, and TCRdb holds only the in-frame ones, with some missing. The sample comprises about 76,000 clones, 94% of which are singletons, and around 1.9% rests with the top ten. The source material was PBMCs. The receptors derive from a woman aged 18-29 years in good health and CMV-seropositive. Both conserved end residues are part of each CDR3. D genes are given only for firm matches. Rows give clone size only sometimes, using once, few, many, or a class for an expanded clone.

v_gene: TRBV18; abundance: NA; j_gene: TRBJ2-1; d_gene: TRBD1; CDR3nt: TGTGCCAGCTCACCAGACAGGGGGCTCTTCTTC; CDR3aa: CASSPDRGLFF
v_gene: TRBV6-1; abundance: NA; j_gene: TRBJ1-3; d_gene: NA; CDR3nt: TGTGCCAGCAGTGAAGCCGAGTACTCTGGAAACACCATATATTTT; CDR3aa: CASSEAEYSGNTIYF
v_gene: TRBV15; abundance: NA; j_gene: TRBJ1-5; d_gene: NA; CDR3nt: TGTGCCACCAGCAGAGAAGGTTCAACAGGGAGACAGCCCCAGCATTTT; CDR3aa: CATSREGSTGRQPQHF
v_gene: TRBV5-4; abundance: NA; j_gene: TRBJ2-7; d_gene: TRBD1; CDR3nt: TGTGCCAGCAGCAAGATCGGACAGGATAAATCCTACGAGCAGTACTTC; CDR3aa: CASSKIGQDKSYEQYF
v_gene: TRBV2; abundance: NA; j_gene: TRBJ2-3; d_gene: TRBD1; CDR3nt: TGTGCCAGCAGTGAACAGGGGGCGGGCACAGATACGCAGTATTTT; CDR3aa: CASSEQGAGTDTQYF
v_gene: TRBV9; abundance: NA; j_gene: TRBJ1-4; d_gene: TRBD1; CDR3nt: TGTGCCAGCAGCAGGGACAGATCATATGAAAAACTGTTTTTT; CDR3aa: CASSRDRSYEKLFF
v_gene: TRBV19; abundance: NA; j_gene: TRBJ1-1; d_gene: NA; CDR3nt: TGTGCCAGTAGTGGGGGGAGGGGGATATTCTTGAACACTGAAGCTTTCTTT; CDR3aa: CASSGGRGIFLNTEAFF
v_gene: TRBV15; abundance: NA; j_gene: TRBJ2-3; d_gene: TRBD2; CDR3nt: TGTGCCACCGCGCAAGGGACTAGCGACAGCACAGATACGCAGTATTTT; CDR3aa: CATAQGTSDSTDTQYF
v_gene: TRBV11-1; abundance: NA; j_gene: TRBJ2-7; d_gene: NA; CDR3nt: TGTGCCAGCAGCGCGGTCCGCGGATCGCTTTGGGAGCAGTACTTC; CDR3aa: CASSAVRGSLWEQYF
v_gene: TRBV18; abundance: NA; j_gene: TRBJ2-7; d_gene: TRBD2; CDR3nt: TGTGCCAGCTCACCACGTAGCGGGGGGGCCTACGAGCAGTACTTC; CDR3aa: CASSPRSGGAYEQYF
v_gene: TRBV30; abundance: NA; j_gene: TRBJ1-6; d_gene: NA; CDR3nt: TGTGCCTGGAGACCCCTCGGGAGCTCCTATAATTCACCCCTCCACTTT; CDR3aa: CAWRPLGSSYNSPLHF
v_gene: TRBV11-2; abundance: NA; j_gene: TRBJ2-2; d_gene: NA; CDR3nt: TGTGCCAGCAGCGTCGGTTCGGGTCCCGGGGAGCTGTTTTTT; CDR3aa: CASSVGSGPGELFF
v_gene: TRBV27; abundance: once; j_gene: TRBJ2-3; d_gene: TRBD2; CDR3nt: TGTGCCAGCAGTCTCCTGTGGGCTAGCGGTTTAAAGGCAGATACGCAGTATTTT; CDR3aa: CASSLLWASGLKADTQYF
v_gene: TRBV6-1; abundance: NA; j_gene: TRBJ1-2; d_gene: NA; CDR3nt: TGTGCCAGCGCCTCGGGGGGGCAAATCTATGGCTACACCTTC; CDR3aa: CASASGGQIYGYTF
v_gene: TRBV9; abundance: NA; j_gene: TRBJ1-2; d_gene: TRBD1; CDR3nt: TGTGCCAGCAGCGTAGGACAGGGACTGGGTGGCTACACCTTC; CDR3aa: CASSVGQGLGGYTF
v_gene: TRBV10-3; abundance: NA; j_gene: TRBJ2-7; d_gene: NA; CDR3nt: TGTGCCATGGGGACCCAGGGGCCGGGTGGCGAGCAGTACTTC; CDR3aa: CAMGTQGPGGEQYF
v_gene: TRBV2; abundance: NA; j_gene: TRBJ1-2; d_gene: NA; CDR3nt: TGTGCCAGCAGGAGGGGGATGTATGGCTACACCTTC; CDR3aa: CASRRGMYGYTF
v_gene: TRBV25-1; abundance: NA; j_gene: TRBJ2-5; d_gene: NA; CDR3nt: TGTGCCAGCAGTGAAACCCCAGGTTCTCAAGAGACCCAGTACTTC; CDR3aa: CASSETPGSQETQYF
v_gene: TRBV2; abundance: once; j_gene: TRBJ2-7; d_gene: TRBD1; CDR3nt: TGTGCCAGAGACCTGGGCCAGGGGGCCTACGAGCAGTACTTC; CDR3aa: CARDLGQGAYEQYF
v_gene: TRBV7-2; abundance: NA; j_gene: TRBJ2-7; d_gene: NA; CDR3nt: TGTGCCAGCAGCAACGCCGGGGGTGAGCAGTACTTC; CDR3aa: CASSNAGGEQYF
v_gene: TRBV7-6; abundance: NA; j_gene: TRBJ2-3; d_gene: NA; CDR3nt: TGTGCCAGCAGCTTAGCCCCGGTCGGCGGGGGCACAGATACGCAGTATTTT; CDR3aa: CASSLAPVGGGTDTQYF
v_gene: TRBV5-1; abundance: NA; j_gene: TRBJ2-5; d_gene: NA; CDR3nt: TGCGCCAGCAGCTCCGACAGGCAAGAGACCCAGTACTTC; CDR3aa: CASSSDRQETQYF
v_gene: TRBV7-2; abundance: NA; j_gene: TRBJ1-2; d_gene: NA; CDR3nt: TGTGCCAGCAGTTACAGGCTCGGCTACACCTTC; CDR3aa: CASSYRLGYTF